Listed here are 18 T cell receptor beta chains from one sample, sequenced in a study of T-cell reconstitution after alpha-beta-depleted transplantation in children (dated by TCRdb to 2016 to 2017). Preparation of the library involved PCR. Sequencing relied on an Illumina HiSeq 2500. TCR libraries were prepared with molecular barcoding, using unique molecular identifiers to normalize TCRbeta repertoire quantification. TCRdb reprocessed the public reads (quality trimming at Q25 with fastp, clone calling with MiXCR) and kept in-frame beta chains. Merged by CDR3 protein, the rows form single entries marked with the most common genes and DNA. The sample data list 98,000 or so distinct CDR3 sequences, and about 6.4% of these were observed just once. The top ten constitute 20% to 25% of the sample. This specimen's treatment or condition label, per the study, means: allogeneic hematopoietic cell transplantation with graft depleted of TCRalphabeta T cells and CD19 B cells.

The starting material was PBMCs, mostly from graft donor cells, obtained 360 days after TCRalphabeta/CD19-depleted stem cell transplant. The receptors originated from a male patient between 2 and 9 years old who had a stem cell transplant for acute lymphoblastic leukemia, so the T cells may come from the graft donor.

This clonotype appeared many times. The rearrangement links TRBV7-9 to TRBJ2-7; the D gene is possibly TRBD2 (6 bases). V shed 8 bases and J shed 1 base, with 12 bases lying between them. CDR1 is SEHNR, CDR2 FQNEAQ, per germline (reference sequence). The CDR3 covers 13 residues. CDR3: CASARGLSYEQYF. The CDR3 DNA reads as TGTGCCAGCGCCCGTGGACTATCCTACGAGCAGTACTTC. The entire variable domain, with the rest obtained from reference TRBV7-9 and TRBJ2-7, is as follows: DTGVSQNPRHKITKRGQNVTFRCDPISEHNRLYWYRQTLGQGPEFLTYFQNEAQLEKSRLLSDRFSAERPKGSFSTLEIQRTEQGDSAMYLCASARGLSYEQYFGPGTRLTVT.

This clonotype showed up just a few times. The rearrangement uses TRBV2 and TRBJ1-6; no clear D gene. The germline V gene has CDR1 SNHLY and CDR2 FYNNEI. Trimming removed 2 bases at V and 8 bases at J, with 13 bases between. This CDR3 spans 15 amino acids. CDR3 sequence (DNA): TGTGCCAGCAGTGAAAGGGATAGATGGGATTCACCCCTCCACTTT. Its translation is CASSERDRWDSPLHF. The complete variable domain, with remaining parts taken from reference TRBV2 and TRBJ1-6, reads EPEVTQTPSHQVTQMGQEVILRCVPISNHLYFYWYRQILGQKVEFLVSFYNNEISEKSEIFDDQFSVERPDGSNFTLKIRSTKLEDSAMYFCASSERDRWDSPLHFGNGTRLTVT.

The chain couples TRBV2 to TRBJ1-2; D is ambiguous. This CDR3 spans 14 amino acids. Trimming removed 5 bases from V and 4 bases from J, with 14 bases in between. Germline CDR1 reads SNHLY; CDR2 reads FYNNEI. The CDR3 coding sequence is TGTGCCAGCAGTCCTTGCTCGGTTGCCTATGGCTACACCTTC. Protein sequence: CASSPCSVAYGYTF.

CDR3 in DNA: TGTGCCAGCAGCTTAGTCCTTTCGGCAGGGAATGAAAAACTGTTTTTT. It codes for CASSLVLSAGNEKLFF. The V gene is TRBV7-9, the J gene TRBJ1-4, with a possible D match to TRBD1 (5 bases). The CDR3 loop spans 16 amino acids. The ends were cut back, 1 base at V and 5 bases at J, with 14 bases in the middle. CDR1 is SEHNR and CDR2 is FQNEAQ in the germline V gene (reference sequence).

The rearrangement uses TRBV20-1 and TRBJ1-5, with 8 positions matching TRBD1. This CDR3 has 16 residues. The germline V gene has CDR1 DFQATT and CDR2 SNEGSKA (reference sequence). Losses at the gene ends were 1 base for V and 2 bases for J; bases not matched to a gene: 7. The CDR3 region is CSARVAGTGRNQPQHF. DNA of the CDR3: TGCAGTGCTAGAGTGGCTGGGACAGGCCGCAATCAGCCCCAGCATTTT.

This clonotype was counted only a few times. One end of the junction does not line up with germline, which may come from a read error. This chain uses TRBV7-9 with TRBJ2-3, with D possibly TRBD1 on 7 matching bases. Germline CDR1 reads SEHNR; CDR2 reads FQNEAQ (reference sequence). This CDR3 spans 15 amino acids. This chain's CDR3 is CSGRGAETSTDTQYF. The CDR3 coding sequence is TGCTCCGGCAGGGGGGCGGAAACTAGCACAGATACGCAGTATTTT.

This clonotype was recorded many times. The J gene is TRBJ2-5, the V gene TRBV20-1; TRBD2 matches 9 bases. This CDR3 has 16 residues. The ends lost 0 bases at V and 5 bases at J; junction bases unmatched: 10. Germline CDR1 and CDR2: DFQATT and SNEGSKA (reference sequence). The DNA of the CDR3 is TGCAGTGCTAGAGATCCGCTAGCGGGGCCGCGCGAGACCCAGTACTTC. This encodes CSARDPLAGPRETQYF.

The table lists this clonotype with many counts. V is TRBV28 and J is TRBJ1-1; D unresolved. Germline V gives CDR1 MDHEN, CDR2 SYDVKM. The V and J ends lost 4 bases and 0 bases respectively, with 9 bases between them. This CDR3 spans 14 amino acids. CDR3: CASSSSAMNTEAFF. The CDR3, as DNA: TGTGCCAGCAGTTCCTCCGCCATGAACACTGAAGCTTTCTTT.

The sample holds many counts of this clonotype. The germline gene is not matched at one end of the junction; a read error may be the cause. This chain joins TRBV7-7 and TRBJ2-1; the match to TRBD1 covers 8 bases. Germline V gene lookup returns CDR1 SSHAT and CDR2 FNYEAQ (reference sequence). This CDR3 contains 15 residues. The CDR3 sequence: CASSLWTGPYNEQFF. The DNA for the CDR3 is TGTGCTAGCAGCCTGTGGACAGGGCCCTACAATGAGCAGTTCTTC.

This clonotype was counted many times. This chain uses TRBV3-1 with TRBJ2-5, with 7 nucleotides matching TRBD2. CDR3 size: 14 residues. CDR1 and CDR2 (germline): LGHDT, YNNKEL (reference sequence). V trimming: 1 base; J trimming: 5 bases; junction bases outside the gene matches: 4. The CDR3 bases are TGTGCCAGCAGCCAAGCGACTAGCTGGGAGACCCAGTACTTC. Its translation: CASSQATSWETQYF.

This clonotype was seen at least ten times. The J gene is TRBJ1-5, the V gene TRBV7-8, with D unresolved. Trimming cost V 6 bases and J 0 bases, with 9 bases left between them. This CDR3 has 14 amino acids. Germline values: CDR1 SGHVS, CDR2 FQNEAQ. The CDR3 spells CASSPRVSNQPQHF. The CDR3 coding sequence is TGTGCCAGCAGTCCGAGGGTTAGCAATCAGCCCCAGCATTTT.

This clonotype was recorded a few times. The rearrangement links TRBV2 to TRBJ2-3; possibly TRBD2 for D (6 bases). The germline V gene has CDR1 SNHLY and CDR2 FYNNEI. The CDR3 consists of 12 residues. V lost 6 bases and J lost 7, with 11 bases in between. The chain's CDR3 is CASRPGVYTQYF. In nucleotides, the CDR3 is TGTGCCAGCAGGCCGGGGGTATATACGCAGTATTTT. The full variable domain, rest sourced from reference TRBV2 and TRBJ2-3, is EPEVTQTPSHQVTQMGQEVILRCVPISNHLYFYWYRQILGQKVEFLVSFYNNEISEKSEIFDDQFSVERPDGSNFTLKIRSTKLEDSAMYFCASRPGVYTQYFGPGTRLTVL.

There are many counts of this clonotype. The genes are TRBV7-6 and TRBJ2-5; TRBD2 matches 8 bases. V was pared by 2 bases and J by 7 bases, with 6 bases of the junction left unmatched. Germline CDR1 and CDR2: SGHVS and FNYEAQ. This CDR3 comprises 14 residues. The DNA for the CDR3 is TGTGCCAGCAGCTTACTGAGCGGGAGAGGGACCCAGTACTTC. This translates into CASSLLSGRGTQYF.

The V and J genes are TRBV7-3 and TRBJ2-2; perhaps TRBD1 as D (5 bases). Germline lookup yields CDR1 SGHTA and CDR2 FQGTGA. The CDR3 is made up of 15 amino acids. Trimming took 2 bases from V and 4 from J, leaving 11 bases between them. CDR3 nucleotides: TGTGCCAGCAGCTTAGTATCAGGGCCCACCGGGGAGCTGTTTTTT. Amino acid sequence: CASSLVSGPTGELFF.

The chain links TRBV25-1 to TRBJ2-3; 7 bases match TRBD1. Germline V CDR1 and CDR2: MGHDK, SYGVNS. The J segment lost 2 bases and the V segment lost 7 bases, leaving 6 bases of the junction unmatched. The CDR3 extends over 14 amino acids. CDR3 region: CASTLTGITDTQYF. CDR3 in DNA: TGTGCCAGCACCTTGACAGGGATCACAGATACGCAGTATTTT.

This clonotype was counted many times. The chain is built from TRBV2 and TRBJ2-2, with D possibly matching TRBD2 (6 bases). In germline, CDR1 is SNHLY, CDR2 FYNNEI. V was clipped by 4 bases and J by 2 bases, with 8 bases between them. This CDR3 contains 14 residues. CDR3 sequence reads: CASSGGVNTGELFF. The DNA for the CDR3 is TGTGCCAGCAGTGGGGGGGTCAACACCGGGGAGCTGTTTTTT.

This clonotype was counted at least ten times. Here the CDR3 reads CASSLTGGLWSNQPQHF. The CDR3 coding sequence is TGTGCCAGCAGTCTCACGGGGGGGCTTTGGAGCAATCAGCCCCAGCATTTT. The J gene is TRBJ1-5, the V gene TRBV28; D is possibly TRBD1 (6 bases). Trimming stripped 5 bases from V and 1 base from J, with 18 bases between. There are 17 residues in the CDR3. Germline loops: CDR1 MDHEN, CDR2 SYDVKM.

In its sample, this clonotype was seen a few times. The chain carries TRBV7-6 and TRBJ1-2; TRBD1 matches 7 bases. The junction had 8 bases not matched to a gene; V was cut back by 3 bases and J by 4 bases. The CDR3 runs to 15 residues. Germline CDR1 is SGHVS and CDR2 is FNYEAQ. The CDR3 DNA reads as TGTGCCAGCAGCTTGGCAGGGGGATTGAGCTATGGCTACACCTTC. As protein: CASSLAGGLSYGYTF.